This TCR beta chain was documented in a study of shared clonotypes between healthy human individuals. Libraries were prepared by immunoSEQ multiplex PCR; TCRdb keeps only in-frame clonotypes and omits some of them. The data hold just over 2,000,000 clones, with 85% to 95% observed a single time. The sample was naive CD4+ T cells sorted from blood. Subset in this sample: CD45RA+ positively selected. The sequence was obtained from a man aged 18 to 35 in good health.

The CDR3 loop is CASSATGWGTEAFF. CDR3 in DNA: TGTGCCAGCAGTGCAACAGGGTGGGGCACTGAAGCTTTCTTT. The chain joins TRBV6-1 to TRBJ1-1; perhaps TRBD1 as D (6 bases). Germline assignment: CDR1 MNHNS and CDR2 SASEGT. V lost 4 bases to trimming and J lost 4 bases, with 13 bases between them. CDR3 size: 14 residues.